Detailed here is one T cell receptor beta chain. CDR1 and CDR2 from the germline V gene are SNHLY and FYNNEI. This CDR3 comprises 13 residues. Trimming pared 1 base from V and 3 bases from J, leaving 6 bases between. This specimen comes from a study of shared clonotypes between healthy human individuals. Per the authors' pipeline: Filtering was not the same, since immunoSEQ gave junction-only sequences without quality scores. Produced via immunoSEQ multiplex PCR; TCRdb's table is partial and in-frame only. The DNA gave D and trimming, while V, J and clone size come from that table. The sample carries more than 400,000 clones, approximately 84% recorded once. The donors were adults (healthy and HIV-negative) with no recent acute infections or vaccinations.

V and J are TRBV2 and TRBJ1-1; a weak D match, TRBD1 (6 bases). The sequence was collected from a woman aged 40-49 years in good health. Some clones in this sample may be carry-over from other donors' samples. Sequences were obtained from PBMCs. The CDR3 protein is CASSEDRDTEAFF. As DNA, the CDR3 is TGTGCCAGCAGTGAAGACAGGGACACTGAAGCTTTCTTT.